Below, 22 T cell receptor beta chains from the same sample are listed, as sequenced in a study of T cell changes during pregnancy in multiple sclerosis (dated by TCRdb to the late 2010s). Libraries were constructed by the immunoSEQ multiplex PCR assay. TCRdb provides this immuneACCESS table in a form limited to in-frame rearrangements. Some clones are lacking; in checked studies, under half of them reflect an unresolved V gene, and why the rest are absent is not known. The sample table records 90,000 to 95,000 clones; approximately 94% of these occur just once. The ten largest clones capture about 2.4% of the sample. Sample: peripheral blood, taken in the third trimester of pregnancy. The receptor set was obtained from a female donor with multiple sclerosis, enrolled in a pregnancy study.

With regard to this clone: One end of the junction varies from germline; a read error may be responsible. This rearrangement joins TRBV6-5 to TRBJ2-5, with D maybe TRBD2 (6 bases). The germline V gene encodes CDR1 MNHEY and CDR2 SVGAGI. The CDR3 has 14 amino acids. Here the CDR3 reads CASRPGTSQETQYF. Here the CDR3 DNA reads TGCGCCAGCAGACCCGGGACTTCACAAGAGACCCAGTACTTC.

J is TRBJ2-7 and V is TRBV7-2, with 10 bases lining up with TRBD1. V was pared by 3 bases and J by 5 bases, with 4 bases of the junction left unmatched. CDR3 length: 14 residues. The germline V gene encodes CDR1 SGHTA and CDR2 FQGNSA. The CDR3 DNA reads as TGTGCCAGCAGCTTGGGACAGGGGCTCGACGAGCAGTACTTC. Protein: CASSLGQGLDEQYF.

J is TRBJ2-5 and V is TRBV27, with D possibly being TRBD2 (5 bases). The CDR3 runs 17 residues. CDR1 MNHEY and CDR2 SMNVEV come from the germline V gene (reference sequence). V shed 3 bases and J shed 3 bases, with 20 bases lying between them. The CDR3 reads CASSFFLPERGEETQYF. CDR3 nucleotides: TGTGCCAGCAGTTTTTTTTTGCCCGAACGGGGTGAAGAGACCCAGTACTTC.

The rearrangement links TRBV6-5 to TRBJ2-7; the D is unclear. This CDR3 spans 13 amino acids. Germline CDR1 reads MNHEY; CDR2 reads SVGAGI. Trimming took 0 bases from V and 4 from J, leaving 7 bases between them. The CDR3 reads CASSYSTRYEQYF. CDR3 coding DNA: TGTGCCAGCAGTTACTCAACGAGATACGAGCAGTACTTC.

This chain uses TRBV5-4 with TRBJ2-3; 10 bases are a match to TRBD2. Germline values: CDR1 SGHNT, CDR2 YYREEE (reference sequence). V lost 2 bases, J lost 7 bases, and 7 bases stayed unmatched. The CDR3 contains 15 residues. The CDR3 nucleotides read TGTGCCAGCAGCTTACCGGGACTAGCGCGATATACGCAGTATTTT. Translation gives CASSLPGLARYTQYF.

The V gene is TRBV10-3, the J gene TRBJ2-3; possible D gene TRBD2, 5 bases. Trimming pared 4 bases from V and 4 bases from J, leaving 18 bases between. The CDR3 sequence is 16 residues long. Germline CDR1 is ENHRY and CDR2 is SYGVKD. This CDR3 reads CAISGSPSTPPDTQYF. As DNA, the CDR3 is TGTGCCATCAGTGGGTCCCCTAGCACCCCCCCAGATACGCAGTATTTT.

CDR3 loop: CASSLAGTDYEQYF. DNA of the CDR3: TGTGCCAGCAGCTTGGCAGGGACAGACTACGAGCAGTACTTC. This chain uses TRBV5-4 with TRBJ2-7; TRBD1 matches at 7 bases. Germline assignment: CDR1 SGHNT and CDR2 YYREEE (reference sequence). The CDR3 is 14 amino acids. The V gene end was trimmed by 0 bases and the J gene end by 3 bases; junction bases not matched to a gene: 3.

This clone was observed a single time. CDR3 nucleotide sequence: TGTGCCAGCAGCCCAGATCAAGGGAGGGGCACAGATACGCAGTATTTT. The encoded protein is CASSPDQGRGTDTQYF. The chain joins TRBV7-9 to TRBJ2-3, with 7 bases aligning to TRBD2. CDR1 and CDR2 from the germline V gene are SEHNR and FQNEAQ (reference sequence). This CDR3 has 16 amino acids. Unmatched junction bases numbered 9, after V lost 5 bases and J lost 1 base.

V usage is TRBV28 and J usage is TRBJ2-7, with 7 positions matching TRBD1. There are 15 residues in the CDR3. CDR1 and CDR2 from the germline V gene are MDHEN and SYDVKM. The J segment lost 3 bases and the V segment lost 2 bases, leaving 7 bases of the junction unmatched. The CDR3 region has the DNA TGTGCCAGCAGTTTAAGGGGGACAGTCAACTACGAGCAGTACTTC. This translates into CASSLRGTVNYEQYF. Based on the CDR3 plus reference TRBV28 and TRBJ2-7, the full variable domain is DVKVTQSSRYLVKRTGEKVFLECVQDMDHENMFWYRQDPGLGLRLIYFSYDVKMKEKGDIPEGYSVSREKKERFSLILESASTNQTSMYLCASSLRGTVNYEQYFGPGTRLTVT.

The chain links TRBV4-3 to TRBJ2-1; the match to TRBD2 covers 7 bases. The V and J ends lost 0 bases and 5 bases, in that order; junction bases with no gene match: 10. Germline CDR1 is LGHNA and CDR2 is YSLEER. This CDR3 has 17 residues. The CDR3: CASSQDWEGWLNNEQFF. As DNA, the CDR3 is TGCGCCAGCAGCCAAGATTGGGAGGGTTGGTTGAACAATGAGCAGTTCTTC.

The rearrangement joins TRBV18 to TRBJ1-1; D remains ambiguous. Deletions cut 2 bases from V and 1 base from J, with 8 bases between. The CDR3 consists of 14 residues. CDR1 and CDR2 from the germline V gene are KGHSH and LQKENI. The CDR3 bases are TGTGCCAGCTCACCAATCGGCGGGAACACTGAAGCTTTCTTT. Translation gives CASSPIGGNTEAFF.

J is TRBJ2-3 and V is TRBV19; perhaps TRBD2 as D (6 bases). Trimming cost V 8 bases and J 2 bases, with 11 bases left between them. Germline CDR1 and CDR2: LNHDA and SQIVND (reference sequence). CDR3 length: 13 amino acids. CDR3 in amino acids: CASAGLATDTQYF. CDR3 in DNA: TGTGCCAGTGCGGGACTCGCCACAGATACGCAGTATTTT.

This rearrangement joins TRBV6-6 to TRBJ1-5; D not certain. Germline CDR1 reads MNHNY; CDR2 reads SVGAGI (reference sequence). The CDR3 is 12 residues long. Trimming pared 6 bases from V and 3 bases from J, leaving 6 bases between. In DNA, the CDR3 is TGTGCCAGCAGCCAGGACAATCAGCCCCAGCATTTT. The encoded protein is CASSQDNQPQHF.

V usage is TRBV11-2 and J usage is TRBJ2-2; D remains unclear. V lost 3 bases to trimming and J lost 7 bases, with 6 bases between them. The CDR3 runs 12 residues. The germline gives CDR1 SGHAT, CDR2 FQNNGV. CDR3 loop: CASSFFSGELFF. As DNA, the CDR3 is TGTGCCAGCAGCTTCTTTAGCGGGGAGCTGTTTTTT.

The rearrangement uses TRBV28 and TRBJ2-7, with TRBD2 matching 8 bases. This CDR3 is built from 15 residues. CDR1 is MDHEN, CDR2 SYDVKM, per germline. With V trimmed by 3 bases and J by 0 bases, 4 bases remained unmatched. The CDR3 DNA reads TGTGCCAGCAGTTTTACTAGCGGAAGCTCCTACGAGCAGTACTTC. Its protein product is CASSFTSGSSYEQYF. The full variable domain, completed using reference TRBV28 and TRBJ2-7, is DVKVTQSSRYLVKRTGEKVFLECVQDMDHENMFWYRQDPGLGLRLIYFSYDVKMKEKGDIPEGYSVSREKKERFSLILESASTNQTSMYLCASSFTSGSSYEQYFGPGTRLTVT.

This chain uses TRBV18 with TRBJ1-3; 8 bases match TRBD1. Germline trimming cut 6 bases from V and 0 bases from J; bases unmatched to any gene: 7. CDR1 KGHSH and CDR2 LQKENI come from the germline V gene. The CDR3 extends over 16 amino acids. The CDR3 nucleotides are TGTGCCAGCTCGGCCGGGACAGGCGACTCTGGAAACACCATATATTTT. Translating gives CASSAGTGDSGNTIYF.

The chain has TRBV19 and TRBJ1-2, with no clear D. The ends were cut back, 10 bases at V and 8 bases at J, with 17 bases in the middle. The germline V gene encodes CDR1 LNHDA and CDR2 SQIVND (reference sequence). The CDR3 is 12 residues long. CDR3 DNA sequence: TGTGCCACCCGACCTAGAACTGGCGGCTACACCTTC. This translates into CATRPRTGGYTF.

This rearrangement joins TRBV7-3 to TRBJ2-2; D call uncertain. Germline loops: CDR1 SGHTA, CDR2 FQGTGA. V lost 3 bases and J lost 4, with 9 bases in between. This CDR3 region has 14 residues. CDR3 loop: CASSFSIATGELFF. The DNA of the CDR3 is TGTGCCAGCAGCTTCAGCATAGCCACCGGGGAGCTGTTTTTT.

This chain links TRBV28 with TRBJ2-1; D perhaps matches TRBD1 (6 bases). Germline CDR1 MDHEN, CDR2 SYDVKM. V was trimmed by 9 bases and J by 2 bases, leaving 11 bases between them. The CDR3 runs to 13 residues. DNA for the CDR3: TGTGCCAGTCAGGGGAGCGCCTACAATGAGCAGTTCTTC. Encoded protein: CASQGSAYNEQFF.

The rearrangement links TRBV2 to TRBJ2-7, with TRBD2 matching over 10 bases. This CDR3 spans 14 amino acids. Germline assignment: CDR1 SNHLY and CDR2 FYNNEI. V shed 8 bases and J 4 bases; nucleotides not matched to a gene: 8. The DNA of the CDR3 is TGTGCCAGCCACATGGGACTAGCGAGATACGAGCAGTACTTC. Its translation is CASHMGLARYEQYF.

CDR3 bases: TGCAGCGTGCAAGGTGGGAGCTCCTACAATGAGCAGTTCTTC. The encoded protein is CSVQGGSSYNEQFF. The genes are TRBV29-1 and TRBJ2-1; a weak D match, TRBD2 (5 bases). Germline V CDR1 and CDR2: SQVTM, ANQGSEA. CDR3 length equals 14 residues. Trimming left V 6 bases short and J 0 bases short, with 12 bases between.

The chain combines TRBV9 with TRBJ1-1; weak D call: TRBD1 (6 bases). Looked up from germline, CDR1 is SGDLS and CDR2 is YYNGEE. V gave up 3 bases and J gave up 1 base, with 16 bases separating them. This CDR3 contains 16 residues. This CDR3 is CASSDLQGMKNTEAFF. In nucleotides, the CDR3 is TGTGCCAGCAGCGATTTACAGGGCATGAAGAACACTGAAGCTTTCTTT.